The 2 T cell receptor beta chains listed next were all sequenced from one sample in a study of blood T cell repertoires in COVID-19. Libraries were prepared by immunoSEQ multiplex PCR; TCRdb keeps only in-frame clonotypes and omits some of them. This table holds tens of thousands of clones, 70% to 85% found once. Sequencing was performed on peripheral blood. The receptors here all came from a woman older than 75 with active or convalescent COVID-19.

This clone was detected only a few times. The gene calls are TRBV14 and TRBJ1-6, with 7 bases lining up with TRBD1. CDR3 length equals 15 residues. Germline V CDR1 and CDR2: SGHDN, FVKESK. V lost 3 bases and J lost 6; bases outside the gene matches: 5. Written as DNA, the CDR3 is TGTGCCAGCAGCCAGGACAGGCCACCTAATTCACCCCTCCACTTT. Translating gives CASSQDRPPNSPLHF.

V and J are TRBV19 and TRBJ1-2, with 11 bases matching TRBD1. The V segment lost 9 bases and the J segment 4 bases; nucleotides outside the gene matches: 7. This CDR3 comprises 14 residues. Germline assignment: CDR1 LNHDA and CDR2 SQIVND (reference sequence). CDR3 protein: CASGQGAVGYGYTF. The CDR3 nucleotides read TGTGCCAGCGGACAGGGGGCAGTCGGCTATGGCTACACCTTC.